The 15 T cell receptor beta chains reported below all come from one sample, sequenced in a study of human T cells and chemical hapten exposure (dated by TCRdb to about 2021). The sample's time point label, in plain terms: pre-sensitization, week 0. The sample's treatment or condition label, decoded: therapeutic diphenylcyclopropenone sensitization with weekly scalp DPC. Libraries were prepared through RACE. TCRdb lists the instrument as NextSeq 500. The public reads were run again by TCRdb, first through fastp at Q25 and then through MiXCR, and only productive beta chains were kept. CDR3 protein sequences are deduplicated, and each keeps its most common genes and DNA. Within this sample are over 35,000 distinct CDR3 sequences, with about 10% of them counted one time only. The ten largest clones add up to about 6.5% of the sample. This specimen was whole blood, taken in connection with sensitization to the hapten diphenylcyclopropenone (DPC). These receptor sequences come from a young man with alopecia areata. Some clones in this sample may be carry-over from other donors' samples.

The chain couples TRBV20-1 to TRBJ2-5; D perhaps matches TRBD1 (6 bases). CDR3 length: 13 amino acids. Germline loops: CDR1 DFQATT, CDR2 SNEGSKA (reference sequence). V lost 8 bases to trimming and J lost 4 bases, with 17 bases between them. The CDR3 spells CSRSRDMGETQYF. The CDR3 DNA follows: TGCAGTCGGAGCAGGGACATGGGAGAGACCCAGTACTTC.

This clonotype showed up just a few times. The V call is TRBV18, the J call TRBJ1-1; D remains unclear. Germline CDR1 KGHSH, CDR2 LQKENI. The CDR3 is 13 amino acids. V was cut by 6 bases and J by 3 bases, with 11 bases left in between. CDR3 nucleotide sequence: TGTGCCAGCTCTCCTGACCTAGACACTGAAGCTTTCTTT. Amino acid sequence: CASSPDLDTEAFF.

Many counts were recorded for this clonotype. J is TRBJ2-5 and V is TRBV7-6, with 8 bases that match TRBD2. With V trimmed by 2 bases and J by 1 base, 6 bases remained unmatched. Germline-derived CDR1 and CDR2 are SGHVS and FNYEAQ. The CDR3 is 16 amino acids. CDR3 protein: CASSLLAGSLQETQYF. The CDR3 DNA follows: TGTGCCAGCAGCTTATTAGCGGGAAGTCTCCAAGAGACCCAGTACTTC.

CDR3 sequence: CASSPWGNNQPQHF. The DNA of the CDR3 is TGTGCCAGCTCACCATGGGGGAACAATCAGCCCCAGCATTTT. The rearrangement uses TRBV18 and TRBJ1-5, with D perhaps matching TRBD1 (5 bases). Trimming shortened V by 2 bases and J by 3 bases, and 8 bases separated the two germline ends. The CDR3 length is 14 residues. Germline CDR1 is KGHSH and CDR2 is LQKENI.

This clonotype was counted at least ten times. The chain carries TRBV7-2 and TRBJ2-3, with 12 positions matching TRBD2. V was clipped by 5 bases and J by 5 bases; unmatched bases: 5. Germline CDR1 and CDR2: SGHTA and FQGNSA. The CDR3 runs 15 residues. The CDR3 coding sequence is TGTGCCAGCAGCCAACTAGCGGGAGGAATAGATACGCAGTATTTT. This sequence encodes CASSQLAGGIDTQYF.

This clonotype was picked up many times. In nucleotides, the CDR3 is TGTGCCAGCACAAAGGGGGCCCTGGATGGGAGCAATCAGCCCCAGCATTTT. Translated: CASTKGALDGSNQPQHF. The V and J genes are TRBV2 and TRBJ1-5; 7 nucleotides align to TRBD1. CDR3 length: 17 amino acids. CDR1 is SNHLY, CDR2 FYNNEI, per germline. After removal of 7 bases from V and 1 base from J, the junction contained 13 bases not matched to a gene.

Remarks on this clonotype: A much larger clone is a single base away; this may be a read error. The CDR3 DNA reads as TGCGCCAGCAGCCCAATTGGGGGGCTCAGTTATGAAAAACTGTTTTTT. Amino acids: CASSPIGGLSYEKLFF. The chain combines TRBV5-1 with TRBJ1-4; a weak D match, TRBD1 (6 bases). Germline CDR1 reads SGHRS; CDR2 reads YFSETQ. V shed 4 bases and J shed 6 bases, with 19 bases lying between them. This CDR3 comprises 16 residues.

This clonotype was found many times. In nucleotides, the CDR3 is TGTGCTAGTGGTTTGGAACTAAGGAGCGAGCAGTACTTC. It encodes CASGLELRSEQYF. This sequence joins TRBV12-5 and TRBJ2-7, with D hard to call. From germline, CDR1 is LGHNT and CDR2 FRNRAP. Trimming left V 1 base short and J 6 bases short, with 10 bases between. The CDR3 has 13 amino acids.

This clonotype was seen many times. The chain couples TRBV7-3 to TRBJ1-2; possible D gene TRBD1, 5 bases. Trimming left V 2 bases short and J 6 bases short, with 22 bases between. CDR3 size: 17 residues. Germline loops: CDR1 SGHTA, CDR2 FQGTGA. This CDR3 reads CASSLSGTHAPDNGYTF. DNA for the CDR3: TGTGCCAGCAGCTTATCAGGGACCCATGCCCCCGATAATGGCTACACCTTC.

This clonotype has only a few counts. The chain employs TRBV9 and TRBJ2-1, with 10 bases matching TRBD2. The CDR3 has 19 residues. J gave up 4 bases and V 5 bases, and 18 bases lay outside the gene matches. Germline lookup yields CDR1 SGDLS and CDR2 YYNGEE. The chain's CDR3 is CASSRDPEASGSSYNEQFF. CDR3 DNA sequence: TGTGCCAGCAGTAGAGATCCGGAGGCTAGCGGGAGCTCTTACAATGAGCAGTTCTTC.

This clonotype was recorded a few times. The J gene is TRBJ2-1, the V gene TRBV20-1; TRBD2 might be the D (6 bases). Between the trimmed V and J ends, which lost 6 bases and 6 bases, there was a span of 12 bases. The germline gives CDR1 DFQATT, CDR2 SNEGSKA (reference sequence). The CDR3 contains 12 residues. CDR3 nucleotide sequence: TGCAGTGCGAAAGGACTACCCAATGAGCAGTTCTTC. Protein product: CSAKGLPNEQFF.

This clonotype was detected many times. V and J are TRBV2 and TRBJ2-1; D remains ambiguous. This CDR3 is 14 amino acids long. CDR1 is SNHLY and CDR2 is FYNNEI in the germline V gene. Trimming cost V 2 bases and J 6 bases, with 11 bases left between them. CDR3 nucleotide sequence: TGTGCCAGCAGTGAATTGCGTACGAGCAATGAGCAGTTCTTC. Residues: CASSELRTSNEQFF.

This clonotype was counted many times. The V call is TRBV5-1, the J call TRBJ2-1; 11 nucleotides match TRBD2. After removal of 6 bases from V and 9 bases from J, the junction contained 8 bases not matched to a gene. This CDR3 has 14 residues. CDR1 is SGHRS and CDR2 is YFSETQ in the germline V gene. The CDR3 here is CASMGTTSGAEQFF. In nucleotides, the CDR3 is TGCGCCAGCATGGGTACGACTAGCGGGGCTGAGCAGTTCTTC.

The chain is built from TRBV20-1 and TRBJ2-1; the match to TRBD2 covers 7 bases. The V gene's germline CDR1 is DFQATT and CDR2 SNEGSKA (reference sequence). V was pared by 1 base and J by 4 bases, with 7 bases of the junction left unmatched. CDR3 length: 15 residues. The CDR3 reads CSARVPGGFYNEQFF. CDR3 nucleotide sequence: TGCAGTGCTAGAGTCCCGGGGGGTTTTTACAATGAGCAGTTCTTC.

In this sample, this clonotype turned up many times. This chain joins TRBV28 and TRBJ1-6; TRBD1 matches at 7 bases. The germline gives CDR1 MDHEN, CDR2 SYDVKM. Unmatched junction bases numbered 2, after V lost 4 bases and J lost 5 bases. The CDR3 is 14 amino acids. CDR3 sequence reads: CASSWDRDNSPLHF. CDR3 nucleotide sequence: TGTGCCAGCAGTTGGGACAGAGATAATTCACCCCTCCACTTT.